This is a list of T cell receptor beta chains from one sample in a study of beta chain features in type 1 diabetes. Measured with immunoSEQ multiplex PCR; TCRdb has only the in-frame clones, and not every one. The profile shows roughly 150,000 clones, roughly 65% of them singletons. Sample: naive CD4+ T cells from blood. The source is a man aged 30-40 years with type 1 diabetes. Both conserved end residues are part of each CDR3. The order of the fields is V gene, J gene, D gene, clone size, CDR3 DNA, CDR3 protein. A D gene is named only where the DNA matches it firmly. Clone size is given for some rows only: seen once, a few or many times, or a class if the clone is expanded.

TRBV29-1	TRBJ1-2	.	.	TGCAGCGTTGAACGGGCGTTGCTTACAGGGTGGGATGGCTACACCTTC	CSVERALLTGWDGYTF
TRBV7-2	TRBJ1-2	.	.	TGTGCCAGCAGCTTAGATCGGACTGGCTATGGCTACACCTTC	CASSLDRTGYGYTF
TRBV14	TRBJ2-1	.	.	TGTGCCAGCAGCCAAGATTTCGGTTCAGTTGAGCAGTTCTTC	CASSQDFGSVEQFF
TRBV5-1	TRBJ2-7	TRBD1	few	TGCGCCAGCAGTTTACAGGGGGTGCCCTACGAGCAGTACTTC	CASSLQGVPYEQYF
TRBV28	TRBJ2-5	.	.	TGTGCCAGCAGTTACCTCCCGGACCTCCAGTACTTC	CASSYLPDLQYF
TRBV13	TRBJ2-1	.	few	TGTGCCAGCAGCTCATACAATGAGCAGTTCTTC	CASSSYNEQFF
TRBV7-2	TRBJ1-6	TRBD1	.	TGTGCCAGCAGCCTTACCCCAGGACAGGGGAATTCACCCCTCCACTTT	CASSLTPGQGNSPLHF
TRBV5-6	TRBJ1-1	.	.	TGTGCCAGCAGCTTAACCCTGAACACTGAAGCTTTCTTT	CASSLTLNTEAFF
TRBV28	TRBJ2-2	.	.	TGTGCCAGCAGTTTATCCCAGGGTACCGGGGAGCTGTTTTTT	CASSLSQGTGELFF
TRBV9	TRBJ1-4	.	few	TGTGCCAGCAGCGTAGAGGGAGTGGGAAAACTGTTTTTT	CASSVEGVGKLFF
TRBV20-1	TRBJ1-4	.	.	TGCAGTGCTGGCAGGGGAGAAAAACTGTTTTTT	CSAGRGEKLFF
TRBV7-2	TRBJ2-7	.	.	TGTGCCAGCAGCCAATGGCCCGGGGAGCAGTACTTC	CASSQWPGEQYF
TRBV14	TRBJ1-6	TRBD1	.	TGTGCCAGCAGTCCCGACAGGGGTAATTCACCCCTCCACTTT	CASSPDRGNSPLHF
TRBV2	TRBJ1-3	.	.	TGTGCCAGCAGAATACAGAAAAGGGGGAACACCATATATTTT	CASRIQKRGNTIYF
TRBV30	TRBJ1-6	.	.	TGTGCCTGGAGTGTATTGGCCTCACCCCTCCACTTT	CAWSVLASPLHF
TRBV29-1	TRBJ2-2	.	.	TGCAGCGGGGAGTCAGGGCGCGGCACCGGGGAGCTGTTTTTT	CSGESGRGTGELFF
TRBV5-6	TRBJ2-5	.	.	TGTGCCAGCAGCTTGCGAGAGACCCAGTACTTC	CASSLRETQYF
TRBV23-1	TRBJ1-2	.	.	TGCGCCAGCAGTCAATCAAGGGCCCGCAGGGTCTATGGCTACACCTTC	CASSQSRARRVYGYTF
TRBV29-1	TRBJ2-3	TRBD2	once	TGCAGCGTTGTCTCGGATCGGGGGGCAGATACGCAGTATTTT	CSVVSDRGADTQYF
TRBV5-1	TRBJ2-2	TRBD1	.	TGCGCCAGCAGCTCAGGACAGGGGCTAAACACCGGGGAGCTGTTTTTT	CASSSGQGLNTGELFF
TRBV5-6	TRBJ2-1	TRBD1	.	TGTGCCAGCAGCCGACAGGGGATCAATGAGCAGTTCTTC	CASSRQGINEQFF
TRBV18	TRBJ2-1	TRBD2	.	TGTGCCAGCTCATACATCCGGACTAGCGGGACCTACAATGAGCAGTTCTTC	CASSYIRTSGTYNEQFF
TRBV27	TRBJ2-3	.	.	TGTGCCAGCAGTTCCCTGGCGGGCGCATGGGGAGATACGCAGTATTTT	CASSSLAGAWGDTQYF
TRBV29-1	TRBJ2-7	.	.	TGCAGCGTTGATGGAGGACAAGCCTACGAGCAGTACTTC	CSVDGGQAYEQYF
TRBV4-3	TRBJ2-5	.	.	TGCGCCAGCAGCCAAGGACAGGCGGAGACCCAGTACTTC	CASSQGQAETQYF
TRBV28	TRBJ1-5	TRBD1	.	TGTGCCAGCAGCCCGAGCAGCTGGGACAGCGGCAATCAGCCCCAGCATTTT	CASSPSSWDSGNQPQHF
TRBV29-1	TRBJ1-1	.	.	TGCAGCGTTGAAGATCTTACGGTTTTTGAAGCTTTCTTT	CSVEDLTVFEAFF
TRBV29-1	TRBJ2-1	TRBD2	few	TGCAGCGCCGACCTAGCGGGGGTAGGTGAGCAGTTCTTC	CSADLAGVGEQFF
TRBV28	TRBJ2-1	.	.	TGTGCCAGCAGTCGGGTCGTTGGCTACAATGAGCAGTTCTTC	CASSRVVGYNEQFF
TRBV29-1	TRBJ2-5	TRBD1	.	TGCAGTTCAACCTCCAGGGGGCTGGAGACCCAGTACTTC	CSSTSRGLETQYF
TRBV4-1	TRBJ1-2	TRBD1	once	TGCGCCAGCAGCCAAGAACCAGACAGGGCTAACTATGGCTACACCTTC	CASSQEPDRANYGYTF
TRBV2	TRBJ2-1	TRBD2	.	TGTGCCAGCAGTGTACTGGCCAGCGGGGGGGCGTACAATGAGCAGTTCTTC	CASSVLASGGAYNEQFF
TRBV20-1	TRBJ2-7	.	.	TGCAGTGCTCAGGGGTCCTACGAGCAGTACTTC	CSAQGSYEQYF
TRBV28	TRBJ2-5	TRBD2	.	TGTGCCAGCGGTCCGGGCGGGGGATCACGAGAGACCCAGTACTTC	CASGPGGGSRETQYF
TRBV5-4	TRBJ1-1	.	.	TGTGCCAGCAGCCCGGGACATCAGAACACTGAAGCTTTCTTT	CASSPGHQNTEAFF
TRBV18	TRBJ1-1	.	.	TGTGCCAGCTCACCACCGGGAGGTGTTGGCACTGAAGCTTTCTTT	CASSPPGGVGTEAFF
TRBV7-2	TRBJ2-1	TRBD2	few	TGTGCCAGCAGCTTAGAGCCTAGCGGGGGCTCCTACAATGAGCAGTTCTTC	CASSLEPSGGSYNEQFF
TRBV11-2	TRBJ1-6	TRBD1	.	TGTGCCAGCAGCACGGACAGGGGATCACCCCTCCACTTT	CASSTDRGSPLHF
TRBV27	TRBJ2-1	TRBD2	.	TGTGCCAGCAGTTCCCGGGCAGGGAGGGATGAGCAGTTCTTC	CASSSRAGRDEQFF
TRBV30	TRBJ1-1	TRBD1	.	TGTGCCTGGAGTGCGACAGGGGGTAGCACTGAAGCTTTCTTT	CAWSATGGSTEAFF
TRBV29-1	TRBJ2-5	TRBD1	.	TGCAGCGTTGAGAGGGGGCTTGAGGAGACCCAGTACTTC	CSVERGLEETQYF
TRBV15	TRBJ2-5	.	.	TGTGCCACCAGCACATCTGGGGTGCGGGAGACCCAGTACTTC	CATSTSGVRETQYF
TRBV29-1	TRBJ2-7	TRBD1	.	TGCAGCGTTGGTCCCGGGACAGGGGTCGGCGAGCAGTACTTC	CSVGPGTGVGEQYF
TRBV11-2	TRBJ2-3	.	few	TGTGCCAGCAGCCTCGGGACTAGCACAGATACGCAGTATTTT	CASSLGTSTDTQYF